What follows describes a single TCR beta chain. The antigen is not known. Sequence at one end of the junction differs from germline and may be a read error. In chemo-refractory metastatic non-small-cell lung cancer, patients got ipilimumab CTLA-4 blockade together with focal radiation. This sample stems from a study of radiotherapy plus CTLA-4 blockade in lung cancer. As for the study in general: Among all patients, about 19% showed objective responses, while about 30% had disease control.

Study conclusions and caveats: An expansion of tumor-derived TCR clones occurred in blood after radiotherapy plus ipilimumab. Best predicting response, reportedly, were early blood T cell clone dynamics, with interferon-beta.

This CDR3 spans 13 amino acids. Germline lookup yields CDR1 SNHLY and CDR2 FYNNEI. Clones were read by immunoSEQ multiplex PCR, and TCRdb kept only the in-frame ones, dropping some. The sample contains approximately 89,000 clones, 60% to 85% of which appear only once. The gene calls are TRBV2 and TRBJ1-1; TRBD1 agrees at 7 bases. This clonotype was sampled from a human donor with non-small cell lung cancer who had a partial response to radiotherapy plus ipilimumab. Some clones in this sample may be carry-over from other donors' samples. Sample: peripheral blood, taken from a patient treated with radiotherapy plus ipilimumab. The CDR3 DNA sequence: TGTGCCGGGGAAACAGGGGCGGGGACTGAAGCTTGCTTT. Translation gives CAGETGAGTEACF.